This T cell receptor beta chain is drawn from a study of T-cell memory formation after mild COVID-19 (TCRdb year 2021). Study-level background: TCR sequence clusters from the two donors were found to be largely donor specific. Two young, previously healthy adult volunteers, one female and one male, were included in the cohort. In a couple of donors, T-cell clones that expanded and contracted after mild COVID-19 were followed by sequencing TCRalpha and TCRbeta repertoires longitudinally.

Sequenced using an Illumina NovaSeq 6000. TCRalpha and TCRbeta cDNA libraries were built by 5'RACE with constant-segment primers, adding sample barcodes and unique molecular identifiers. RNA was extracted from every sample with Trizol reagent. Amplification of the libraries took two PCR steps, and the second step added a second sample barcode plus Illumina TruSeq adapters. Sequencing of libraries was performed on an Illumina NovaSeq with 2 x 150 bp paired-end reads. On the study's bioinformatics: The reads were demultiplexed and collapsed into UMI-guided consensus sequences using migec v1.2.7. Using mixcr v2.1.11, the UMI consensuses were aligned to TRA and TRB V and J templates and assembled into clonotypes. Clonotypes were classified as expanded or contracted when called significant by both edgeR and NoisET, with noise models trained on biological replicates. For edgeR calls, the cutoffs were a false discovery rate-adjusted p below 0.01 and a log2 fold-change threshold of 1. As an exploratory analysis of dynamics, max-normalized trajectories of the 1000 most abundant clonotypes were examined by PCA with hierarchical clustering. The CD4 or CD8 phenotype of responding clones was assigned using the separately sequenced CD4+ and CD8+ repertoires. TCRdb reprocessing: public reads trimmed at Q25 with fastp, clones called with MiXCR, in-frame beta chains kept. Every distinct CDR3 protein forms one entry, paired with its most common genes and DNA. Clone size and V and J calls follow TCRdb, not the original study. The sample table shows around 450,000 distinct CDR3 sequences, and approximately 24% are seen once. The biggest ten clones account for 7% to 9.5% of the sample.

Ficoll-Paque density gradient centrifugation was the method used to isolate PBMCs. Broad study findings and their caveats: Contracting CD4+ clones were found mainly in CM and EM memory subsets, while CD8+ clones were enriched in EMRA. Clones that contracted from day 15 to 85 showed balanced CD4/CD8 phenotypes, whereas a second wave of clones that expanded from day 15 to 37 leaned towards CD4+. Some responding clones were detected in pre-infection memory, which suggested that pre-existing cross-reactive memory T cells had joined the SARS-CoV-2 response. SARS-CoV-2 specificity of the second-wave clones peaking on day 37 was not confirmed. The study included only a couple of mild cases, and larger cohorts that include severe cases with pre-infection samples were judged to be necessary.

Taken from cysteine to phenylalanine, the CDR3 has 15 residues. Only CDR3 DNA remains: 45 bases, in frame from the first base. Deletion took 0 bases off V and 4 bases off J, with a span of 11 bases between the germline ends. According to the germline V gene, CDR1 reads SGHRS and CDR2 reads YFSETQ. Only a few counts were recorded for this clonotype. Its antigen is currently not known. Base quality data are lacking; no much larger clone is found one base away. Input material: PBMCs or a T cell subset sorted from them (not recorded which). This clonotype was obtained from an adult woman who had mild COVID-19 (a few samples of this study predate the infection). The sample titles of this study are shuffled in the database, so cell type and time point are left out; the donor was told from shared clones. Rearrangement joined TRBV5-1 to TRBJ1-5; 5 matching bases give a weak D call of TRBD1. CDR3 region: CASSLVPDTNQPQHF. DNA sequence: TGCGCCAGCAGCTTGGTCCCGGACACTAATCAGCCCCAGCATTTT.